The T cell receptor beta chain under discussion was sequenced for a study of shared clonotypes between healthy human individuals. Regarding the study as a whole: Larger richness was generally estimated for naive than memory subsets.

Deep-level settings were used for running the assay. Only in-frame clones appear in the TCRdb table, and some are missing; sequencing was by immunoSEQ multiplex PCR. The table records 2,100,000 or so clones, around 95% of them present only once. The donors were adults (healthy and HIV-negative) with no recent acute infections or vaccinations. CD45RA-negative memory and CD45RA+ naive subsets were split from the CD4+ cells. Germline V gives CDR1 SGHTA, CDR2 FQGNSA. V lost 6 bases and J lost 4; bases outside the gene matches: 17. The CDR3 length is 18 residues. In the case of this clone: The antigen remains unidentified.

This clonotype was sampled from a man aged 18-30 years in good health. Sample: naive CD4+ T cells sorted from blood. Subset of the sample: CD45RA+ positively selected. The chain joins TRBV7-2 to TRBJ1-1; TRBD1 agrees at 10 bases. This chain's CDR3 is CASSLNGAGTGAGTEAFF. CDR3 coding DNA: TGTGCCAGCAGTCTTAATGGGGCCGGGACAGGGGCGGGCACTGAAGCTTTCTTT.